Shown below are 5 T cell receptor beta chains from a single sample sequenced in a study of shared clonotypes between healthy human individuals. Measured with immunoSEQ multiplex PCR; TCRdb has only the in-frame clones, and not every one. Among some 1,900,000 clones listed, just under 95% were seen once. Naive CD8 cells were CD45RO-negative, positively selected for CCR7, excluding terminally differentiated effector memory CD45RA+ cells. Sample: naive CD8+ T cells sorted from blood. The receptors were sampled from a young man in good health.

The chain employs TRBV2 and TRBJ2-7; no clear D gene. The CDR3 runs to 14 residues. V was clipped by 1 base and J by 2 bases, with 9 bases between them. The germline V gene has CDR1 SNHLY and CDR2 FYNNEI. The CDR3: CASSEDEGPYEQYF. The CDR3 DNA is TGTGCCAGCAGTGAAGACGAAGGACCCTACGAGCAGTACTTC.

This rearrangement joins TRBV5-6 to TRBJ2-1; D is unclear. Germline CDR1 reads SGHDT; CDR2 reads YYEEEE. This CDR3 region has 12 residues. V was clipped by 1 base and J by 4 bases, with 3 bases between them. As DNA, the CDR3 is TGTGCCAGCAGCTTGCGGTACAATGAGCAGTTCTTC. Amino acid sequence: CASSLRYNEQFF.

This clone was seen just once. The chain has TRBV2 and TRBJ2-1, with 9 bases fitting TRBD2. With V trimmed by 7 bases and J by 6 bases, 13 bases remained unmatched. This CDR3 comprises 16 residues. Germline V lookup: CDR1 SNHLY, CDR2 FYNNEI. CDR3 in DNA: TGTGCCAGCATCCAGGGGGTAGCGGGGGCCCCCAATGAGCAGTTCTTC. Translated, it gives CASIQGVAGAPNEQFF. Full variable domain (missing parts from reference TRBV2 and TRBJ2-1): EPEVTQTPSHQVTQMGQEVILRCVPISNHLYFYWYRQILGQKVEFLVSFYNNEISEKSEIFDDQFSVERPDGSNFTLKIRSTKLEDSAMYFCASIQGVAGAPNEQFFGPGTRLTVL.

This chain links TRBV7-9 with TRBJ2-7; perhaps TRBD1 as D (6 bases). CDR3 length: 15 amino acids. V lost 4 bases and J 7 bases, leaving 20 bases between the germline ends. Germline values: CDR1 SEHNR, CDR2 FQNEAQ (reference sequence). CDR3 nucleotide sequence: TGTGCCAGCAGCTCCACTCTCACAGGGCTCGGGGAGCAGTACTTC. Amino acids: CASSSTLTGLGEQYF.

This chain connects TRBV5-1 to TRBJ2-2; maybe TRBD2 (6 bases). Germline CDR1 and CDR2: SGHRS and YFSETQ. Trimming took 3 bases from V and 1 from J, leaving 13 bases between them. This CDR3 is 16 amino acids long. In nucleotides, the CDR3 is TGCGCCAGCAGCTGGGGACTCCCGGGGAACACCGGGGAGCTGTTTTTT. It codes for CASSWGLPGNTGELFF.